This T cell receptor (beta chain) stems from a study of cytomegalovirus exposure and HLA in healthy donors. Comments on this clone: Antigen: not known.

General study results and limits: Most TCR sequences proved rare, with some public TCRs found in many donors. According to an earlier analysis, most TCR beta V segments yielded productive rearrangements about 87% or about 30% of the time. The authors assumed roughly uniform sequencing depth across donors for presence/absence analyses.

The PCR contained 60 Vbeta and 13 Jbeta primers. Generated by immunoSEQ multiplex PCR, the TCRdb table keeps only in-frame clones and is missing some. Recorded here are around 50,000 clones; the top ten clones represent more than 5.5%. The receptor was isolated from a male donor in good health and CMV-seropositive. The sample comprised PBMCs.

Here the CDR3 DNA reads TGTGCCCCCTCGTGGGGGGACTATGGCTACACCTTC. Amino acids: CAPSWGDYGYTF. The chain employs TRBV19 and TRBJ1-2; a weak D match, TRBD1 (5 bases). Germline CDR1 LNHDA, CDR2 SQIVND (reference sequence). The CDR3 extends over 12 amino acids. V was pared by 11 bases and J by 3 bases, with 13 bases between.